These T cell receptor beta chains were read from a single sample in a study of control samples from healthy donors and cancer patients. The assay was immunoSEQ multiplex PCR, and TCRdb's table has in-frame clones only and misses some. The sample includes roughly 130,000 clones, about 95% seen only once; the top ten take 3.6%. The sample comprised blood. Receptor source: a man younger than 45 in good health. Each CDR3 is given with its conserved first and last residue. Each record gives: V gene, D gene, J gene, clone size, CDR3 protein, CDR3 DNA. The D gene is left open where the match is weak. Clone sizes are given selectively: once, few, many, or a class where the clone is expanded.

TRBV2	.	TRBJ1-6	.	CARGGAPRRNSPLHF	TGTGCCAGGGGGGGGGCCCCTCGGCGTAATTCACCCCTCCACTTT
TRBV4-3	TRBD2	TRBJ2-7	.	CASSQERAGVMGREQYF	TGCGCCAGCAGCCAAGAGAGGGCGGGGGTAATGGGCCGCGAGCAGTACTTC
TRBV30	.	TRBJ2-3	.	CAWSGFGGSTDTQYF	TGTGCCTGGAGTGGTTTTGGGGGGAGCACAGATACGCAGTATTTT
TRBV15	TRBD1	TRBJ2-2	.	CATSRPRQGADTGELFF	TGTGCCACCAGCAGACCTAGACAGGGGGCCGACACCGGGGAGCTGTTTTTT
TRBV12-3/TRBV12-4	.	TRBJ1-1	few	CASSPKVSGTFF	TGTGCCAGCAGTCCCAAGGTGTCGGGAACTTTCTTT
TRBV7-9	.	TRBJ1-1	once	CASSLQGEAFF	TGTGCCAGCAGCTTACAAGGTGAAGCTTTCTTT
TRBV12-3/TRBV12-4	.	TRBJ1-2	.	CASQLRGTPGYTF	TGTGCCAGCCAACTGAGGGGGACACCCGGCTACACCTTC
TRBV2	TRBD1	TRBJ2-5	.	CASSDLTGLETQYF	TGTGCCAGCAGTGATTTGACAGGGTTAGAGACCCAGTACTTC
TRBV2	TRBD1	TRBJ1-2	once	CASSEIPGTGQGYTF	TGTGCCAGCAGTGAAATTCCCGGGACAGGGCAGGGCTACACCTTC
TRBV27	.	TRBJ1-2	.	CASSFLRNYGYTF	TGTGCCAGCAGCTTCCTACGTAACTATGGCTACACCTTC
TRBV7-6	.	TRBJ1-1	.	CASSLGPGANTEAFF	TGTGCCAGCAGCTTAGGGCCAGGGGCGAACACTGAAGCTTTCTTT
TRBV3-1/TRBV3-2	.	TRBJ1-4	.	CASSHRQKPNEKLFF	TGTGCCAGCAGCCACCGACAGAAACCCAATGAAAAACTGTTTTTT
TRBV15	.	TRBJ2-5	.	CATSTDAVVLGTQYF	TGTGCCACCAGCACAGACGCAGTGGTACTCGGGACCCAGTACTTC
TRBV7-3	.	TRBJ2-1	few	CASSLGLLPAYNEQFF	TGTGCCAGCAGCTTAGGACTTCTCCCAGCCTACAATGAGCAGTTCTTC
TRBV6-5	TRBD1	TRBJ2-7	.	CASSYLPGQGAYEQYF	TGTGCCAGCAGTTACTTGCCGGGACAGGGGGCGTACGAGCAGTACTTC
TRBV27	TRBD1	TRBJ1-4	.	CASRSYRGINEKLFF	TGTGCCAGCAGATCCTACAGGGGTATCAATGAAAAACTGTTTTTT
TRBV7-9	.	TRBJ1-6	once	CASSHGGYNSPLHF	TGTGCCAGCAGTCATGGGGGGTATAATTCACCCCTCCACTTT
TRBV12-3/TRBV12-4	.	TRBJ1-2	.	CASSFGYGYTF	TGTGCCAGCAGTTTCGGGTATGGCTACACCTTC
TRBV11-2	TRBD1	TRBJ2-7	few	CASSLAFRGPKIYEQYF	TGTGCCAGCAGCTTGGCCTTTAGGGGGCCTAAGATCTACGAGCAGTACTTC
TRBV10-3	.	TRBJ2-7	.	CAISGKQASYEQYF	TGTGCCATCAGTGGCAAACAGGCCTCCTACGAGCAGTACTTC
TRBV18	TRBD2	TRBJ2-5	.	CASSPGLAGGPGQETQYF	TGTGCCAGCTCACCCGGACTAGCGGGGGGGCCGGGACAAGAGACCCAGTACTTC
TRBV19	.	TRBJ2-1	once	CASSLPGTEQFF	TGTGCCAGTAGCCTCCCCGGGACAGAGCAGTTCTTC
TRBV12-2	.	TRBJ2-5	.	CASRATSGGSDF	TGTGCAAGTCGCGCGACTAGCGGGGGCTCAGACTTC
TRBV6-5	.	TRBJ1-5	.	CASSYSRGQPQHF	TGTGCCAGCAGTTACTCGCGGGGGCAGCCCCAGCATTTT
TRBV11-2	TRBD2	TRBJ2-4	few	CASSSWTSGGADIQYF	TGTGCCAGCAGCTCTTGGACTAGCGGGGGGGCGGACATTCAGTACTTC
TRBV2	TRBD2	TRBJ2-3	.	CASTSGDIDTQYF	TGTGCCAGCACTAGCGGTGATATAGATACGCAGTATTTT
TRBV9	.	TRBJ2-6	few	CATGGAAGANVLTF	TGTGCCACAGGGGGGGCTGCTGGGGCCAACGTCCTGACTTTC
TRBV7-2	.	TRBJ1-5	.	CASTPTGTYQPQHF	TGTGCCAGCACCCCGACAGGAACTTATCAGCCCCAGCATTTT
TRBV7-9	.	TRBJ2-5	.	CASSMTRGETQYF	TGTGCCAGCAGCATGACTAGAGGAGAGACCCAGTACTTC
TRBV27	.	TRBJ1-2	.	CASKFPEGYGYTF	TGTGCCAGCAAATTCCCAGAGGGCTATGGCTACACCTTC
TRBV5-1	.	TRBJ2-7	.	CASSREPGRLYEQYF	TGCGCCAGCAGCCGGGAACCGGGACGGTTATACGAGCAGTACTTC
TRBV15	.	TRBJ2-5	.	CATRSGSRGTQYF	TGTGCCACCAGAAGCGGCTCTAGGGGGACCCAGTACTTC
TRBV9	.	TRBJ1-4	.	CASSLRESNEKLFF	TGTGCCAGCAGTCTCCGGGAGTCTAATGAAAAACTGTTTTTT
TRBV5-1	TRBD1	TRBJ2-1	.	CASWGAGQGVYNEQFF	TGCGCCAGCTGGGGGGCGGGACAGGGAGTCTACAATGAGCAGTTCTTC
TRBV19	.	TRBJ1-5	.	CASTPFRGGSQPQHF	TGTGCCAGTACCCCTTTTCGAGGGGGTTCTCAGCCCCAGCATTTT
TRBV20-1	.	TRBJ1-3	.	CSASGGAGNTIYF	TGCAGTGCTAGTGGGGGGGCTGGAAACACCATATATTTT
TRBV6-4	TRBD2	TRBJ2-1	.	CASSEAGRGGSEQFF	TGTGCCAGCAGTGAAGCAGGACGGGGGGGGAGTGAGCAGTTCTTC
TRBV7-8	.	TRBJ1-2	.	CASSSRLSLANYGYTF	TGTGCCAGCAGCTCTCGACTGTCACTAGCTAACTATGGCTACACCTTC
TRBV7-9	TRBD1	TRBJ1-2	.	CASTPGNPKGQGNIGYTF	TGTGCCAGCACCCCTGGGAATCCTAAGGGACAGGGCAATATTGGCTACACCTTC
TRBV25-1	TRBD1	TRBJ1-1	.	CASSQGASTEAFF	TGTGCCAGCAGTCAGGGGGCGAGCACTGAAGCTTTCTTT
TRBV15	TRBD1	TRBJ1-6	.	CAVRGTGVNSPLHF	TGTGCCGTCAGAGGGACAGGGGTTAATTCACCCCTCCACTTT
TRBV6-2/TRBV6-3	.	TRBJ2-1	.	CASSLLWGTQFF	TGTGCCAGCAGTCTACTTTGGGGGACCCAGTTCTTC